This T cell receptor (beta chain) was recovered during a study of blood T cells in healthy people across ages. Combining a sample-barcoded 5' primer with a J-beta primer mix, a second PCR ran for about 7 to 11 cycles. At least 3 million CDR3-containing paired-end reads were obtained per sample. TCRdb redid the calling of the 5' RACE reads with MiXCR, one entry per CDR3 protein. The table records 1.5 million to 1.9 million distinct CDR3 sequences, less than 45% of them present only once. The sample, around 10 milliliters of peripheral blood, was drawn from each donor. Study-level results: Age showed a roughly linear inverse relationship with TCR beta diversity per million T cells.

Worth noting for this clonotype: Its target is unknown.

This CDR3 region has 13 residues. Germline V gene data show CDR1 as GTSNPN and CDR2 as SVGIG (reference sequence). V was cut by 3 bases and J by 8 bases, with 16 bases left in between. The specimen was blood. The J gene is TRBJ1-1, the V gene TRBV30, with D unclear. This sequence was found in a woman aged 18-35 years in good health. For the CDR3, the DNA is TGTGCCTGGAGCGCTCCGGGCCAAAGAGAAGCTTTCTTT. Its translation: CAWSAPGQREAFF.